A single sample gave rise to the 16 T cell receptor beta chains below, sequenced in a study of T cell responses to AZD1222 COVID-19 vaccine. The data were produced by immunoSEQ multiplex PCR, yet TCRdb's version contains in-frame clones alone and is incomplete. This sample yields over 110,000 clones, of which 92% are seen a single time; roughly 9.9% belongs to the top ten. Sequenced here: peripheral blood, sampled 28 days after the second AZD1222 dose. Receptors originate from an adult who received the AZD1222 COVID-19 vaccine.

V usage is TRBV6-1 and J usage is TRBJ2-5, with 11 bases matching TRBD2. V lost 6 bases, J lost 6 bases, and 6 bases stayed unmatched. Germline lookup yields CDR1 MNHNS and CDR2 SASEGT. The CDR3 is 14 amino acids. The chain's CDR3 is CASRTSGSVKTQYF. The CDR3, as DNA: TGTGCCAGCAGAACTAGCGGGAGCGTGAAGACCCAGTACTTC.

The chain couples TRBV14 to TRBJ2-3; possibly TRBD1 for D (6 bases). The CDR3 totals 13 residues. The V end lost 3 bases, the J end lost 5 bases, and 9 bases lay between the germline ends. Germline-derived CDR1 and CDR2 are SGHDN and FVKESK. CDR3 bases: TGTGCCAGCAGCCACGGACAGAGAGATACGCAGTATTTT. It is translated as CASSHGQRDTQYF.

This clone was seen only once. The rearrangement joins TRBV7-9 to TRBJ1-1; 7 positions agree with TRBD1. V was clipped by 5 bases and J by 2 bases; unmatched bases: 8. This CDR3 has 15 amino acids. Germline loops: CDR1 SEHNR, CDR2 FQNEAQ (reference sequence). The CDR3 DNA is TGTGCCAGCAGCCCCCACAGGGGACCCAACACTGAAGCTTTCTTT. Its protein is CASSPHRGPNTEAFF. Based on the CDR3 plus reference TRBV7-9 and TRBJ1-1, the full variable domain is DTGVSQNPRHKITKRGQNVTFRCDPISEHNRLYWYRQTLGQGPEFLTYFQNEAQLEKSRLLSDRFSAERPKGSFSTLEIQRTEQGDSAMYLCASSPHRGPNTEAFFGQGTRLTVV.

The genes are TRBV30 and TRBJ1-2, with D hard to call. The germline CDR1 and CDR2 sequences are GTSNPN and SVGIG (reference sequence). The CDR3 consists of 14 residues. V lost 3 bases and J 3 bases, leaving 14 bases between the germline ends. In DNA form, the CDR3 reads TGTGCCTGGAGAGGAAGAGCCGGCGACTATGGCTACACCTTC. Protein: CAWRGRAGDYGYTF.

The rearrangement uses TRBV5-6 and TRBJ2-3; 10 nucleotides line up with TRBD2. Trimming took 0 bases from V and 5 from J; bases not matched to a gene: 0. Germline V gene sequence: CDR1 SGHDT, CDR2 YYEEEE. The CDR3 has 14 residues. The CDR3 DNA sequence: TGTGCCAGCAGCTTGGGGACTAGCGGAGATACGCAGTATTTT. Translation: CASSLGTSGDTQYF.

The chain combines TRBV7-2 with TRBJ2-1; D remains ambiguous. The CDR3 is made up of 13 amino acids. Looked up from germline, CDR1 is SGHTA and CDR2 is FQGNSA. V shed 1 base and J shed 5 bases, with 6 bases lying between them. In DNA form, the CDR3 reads TGTGCCAGCAGCTTAGGGATCGACAATGAGCAGTTCTTC. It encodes CASSLGIDNEQFF.

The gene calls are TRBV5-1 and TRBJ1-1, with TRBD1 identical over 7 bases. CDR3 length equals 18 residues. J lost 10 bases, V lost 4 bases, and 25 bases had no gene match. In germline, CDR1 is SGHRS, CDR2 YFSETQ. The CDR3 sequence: CASSISTGALYRNNAAFF. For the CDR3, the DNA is TGCGCCAGCAGCATATCCACAGGGGCCCTTTACCGGAATAATGCAGCTTTCTTT.

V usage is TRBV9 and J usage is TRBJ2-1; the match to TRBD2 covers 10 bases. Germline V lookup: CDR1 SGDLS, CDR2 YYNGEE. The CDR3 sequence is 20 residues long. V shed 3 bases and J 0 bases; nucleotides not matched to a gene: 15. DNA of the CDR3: TGTGCCAGCAGCGGGCCGGGGACTAGCGTATCAGGGGGCTCCTACAATGAGCAGTTCTTC. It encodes CASSGPGTSVSGGSYNEQFF.

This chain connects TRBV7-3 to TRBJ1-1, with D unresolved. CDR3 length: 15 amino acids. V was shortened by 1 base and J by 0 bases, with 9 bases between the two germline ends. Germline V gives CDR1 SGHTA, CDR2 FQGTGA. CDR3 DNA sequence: TGTGCCAGCAGCTTAAGTCCGGTTGTGAACACTGAAGCTTTCTTT. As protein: CASSLSPVVNTEAFF.

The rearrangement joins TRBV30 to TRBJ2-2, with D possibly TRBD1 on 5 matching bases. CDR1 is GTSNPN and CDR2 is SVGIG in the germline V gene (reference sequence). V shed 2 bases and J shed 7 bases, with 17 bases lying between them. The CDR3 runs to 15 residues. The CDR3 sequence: CAWSTHDPGIGELFF. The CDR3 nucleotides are TGTGCCTGGAGTACACACGACCCAGGGATCGGGGAGCTGTTTTTT.

Written as DNA, the CDR3 is TGTGCCACCAGCCCTAACAGCGGGAGGGGCCCAGATACGCAGTATTTT. It specifies CATSPNSGRGPDTQYF. V and J are TRBV15 and TRBJ2-3; 10 positions match TRBD2. J gave up 4 bases and V 5 bases, and 9 bases lay outside the gene matches. Germline CDR1 is LNHNV and CDR2 is YYDKDF (reference sequence). The CDR3 is 16 residues long.

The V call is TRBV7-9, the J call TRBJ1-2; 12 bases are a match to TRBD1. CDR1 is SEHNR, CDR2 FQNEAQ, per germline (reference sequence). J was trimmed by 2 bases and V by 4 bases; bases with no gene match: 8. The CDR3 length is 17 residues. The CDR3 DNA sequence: TGTGCCAGCAGCTGGTCGGGACAGGGGGCGCAAAACTATGGCTACACCTTC. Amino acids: CASSWSGQGAQNYGYTF. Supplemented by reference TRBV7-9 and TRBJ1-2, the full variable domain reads DTGVSQNPRHKITKRGQNVTFRCDPISEHNRLYWYRQTLGQGPEFLTYFQNEAQLEKSRLLSDRFSAERPKGSFSTLEIQRTEQGDSAMYLCASSWSGQGAQNYGYTFGSGTRLTVV.

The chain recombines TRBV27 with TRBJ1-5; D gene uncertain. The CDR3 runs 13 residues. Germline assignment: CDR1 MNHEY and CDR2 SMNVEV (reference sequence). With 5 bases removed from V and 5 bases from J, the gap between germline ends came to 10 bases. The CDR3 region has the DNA TGTGCCAGCAGTCTTACAGCGCATCAGCCCCAGCATTTT. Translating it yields CASSLTAHQPQHF.

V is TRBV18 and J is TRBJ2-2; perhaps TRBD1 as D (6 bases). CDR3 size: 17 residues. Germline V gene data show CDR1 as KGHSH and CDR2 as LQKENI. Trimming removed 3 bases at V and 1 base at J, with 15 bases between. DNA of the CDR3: TGTGCCAGCTCACCCTCCTTGGACAGCCTGAACACCGGGGAGCTGTTTTTT. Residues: CASSPSLDSLNTGELFF.

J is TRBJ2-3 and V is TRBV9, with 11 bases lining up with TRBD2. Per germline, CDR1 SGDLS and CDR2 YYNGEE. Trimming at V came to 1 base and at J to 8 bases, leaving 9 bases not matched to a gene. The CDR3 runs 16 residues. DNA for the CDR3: TGTGCCAGCAGCGTACTAGCGGGAGGCCAGCGAGGTACGCAGTATTTT. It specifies CASSVLAGGQRGTQYF.

This CDR3 reads CASKKGMNTEAFF. The CDR3 DNA is TGTGCCAGCAAAAAGGGCATGAACACTGAAGCTTTCTTT. J is TRBJ1-1 and V is TRBV12-3 or TRBV12-4; no reliable D call. The ends were cut back, 7 bases at V and 0 bases at J, with 9 bases in the middle. This CDR3 contains 13 residues.